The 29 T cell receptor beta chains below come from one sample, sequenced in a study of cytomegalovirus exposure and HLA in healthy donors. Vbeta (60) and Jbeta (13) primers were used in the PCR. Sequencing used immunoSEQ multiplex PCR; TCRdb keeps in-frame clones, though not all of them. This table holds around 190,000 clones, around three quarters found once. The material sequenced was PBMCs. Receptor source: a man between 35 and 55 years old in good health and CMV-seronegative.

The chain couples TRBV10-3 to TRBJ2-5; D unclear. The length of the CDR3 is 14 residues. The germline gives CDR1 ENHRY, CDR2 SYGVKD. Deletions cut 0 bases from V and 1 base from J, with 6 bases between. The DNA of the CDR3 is TGTGCCATCAGTGAGTCGACTCGCCAAGAGACCCAGTACTTC. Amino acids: CAISESTRQETQYF.

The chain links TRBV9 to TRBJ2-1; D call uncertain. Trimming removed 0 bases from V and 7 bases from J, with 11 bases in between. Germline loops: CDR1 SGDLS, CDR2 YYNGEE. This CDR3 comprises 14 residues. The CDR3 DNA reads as TGTGCCAGCAGCGTAGACGGGTTAAGGAATGAGCAGTTCTTC. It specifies CASSVDGLRNEQFF.

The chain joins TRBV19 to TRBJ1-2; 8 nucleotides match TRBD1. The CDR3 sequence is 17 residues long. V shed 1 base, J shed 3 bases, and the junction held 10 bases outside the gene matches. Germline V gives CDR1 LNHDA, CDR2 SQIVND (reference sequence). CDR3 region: CASSIVDTSDRDYGYTF. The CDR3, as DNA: TGTGCCAGTAGTATAGTGGATACGTCGGACAGGGACTATGGCTACACCTTC.

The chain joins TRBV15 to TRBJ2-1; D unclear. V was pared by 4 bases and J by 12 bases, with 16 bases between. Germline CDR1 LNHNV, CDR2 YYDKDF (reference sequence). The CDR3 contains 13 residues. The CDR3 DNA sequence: TGTGCCACCAGCAATCTAGTTGGGTTGGGGCAGTTCTTC. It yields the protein CATSNLVGLGQFF. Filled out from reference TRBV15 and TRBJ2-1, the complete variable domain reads DAMVIQNPRYQVTQFGKPVTLSCSQTLNHNVMYWYQQKSSQAPKLLFHYYDKDFNNEADTPDNFQSRRPNTSFCFLDIRSPGLGDTAMYLCATSNLVGLGQFFGPGTRLTVL.

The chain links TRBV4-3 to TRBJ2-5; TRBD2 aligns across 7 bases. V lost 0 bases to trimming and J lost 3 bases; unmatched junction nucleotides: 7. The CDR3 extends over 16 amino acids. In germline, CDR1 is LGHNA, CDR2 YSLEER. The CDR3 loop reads CASSQDTGGGKETQYF. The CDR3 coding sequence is TGCGCCAGCAGCCAAGATACGGGGGGAGGAAAAGAGACCCAGTACTTC.

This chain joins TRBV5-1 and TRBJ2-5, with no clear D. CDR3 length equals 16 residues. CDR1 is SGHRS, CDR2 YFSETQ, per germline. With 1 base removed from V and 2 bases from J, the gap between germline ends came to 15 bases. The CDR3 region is CASSLIPTESQETQYF. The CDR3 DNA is TGCGCCAGCAGCTTGATCCCCACAGAGAGTCAAGAGACCCAGTACTTC.

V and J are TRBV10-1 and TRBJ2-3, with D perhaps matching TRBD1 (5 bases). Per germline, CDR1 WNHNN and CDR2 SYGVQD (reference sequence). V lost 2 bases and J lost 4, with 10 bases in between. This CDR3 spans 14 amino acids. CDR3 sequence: CASSEGRVADTQYF. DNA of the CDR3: TGCGCCAGCAGTGAGGGCAGGGTTGCAGATACGCAGTATTTT.

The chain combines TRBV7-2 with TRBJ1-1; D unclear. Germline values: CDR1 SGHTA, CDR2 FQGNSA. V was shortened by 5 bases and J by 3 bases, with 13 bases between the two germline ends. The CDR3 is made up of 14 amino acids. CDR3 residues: CASSLSYRYTEAFF. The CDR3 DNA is TGTGCCAGCAGCCTATCCTATCGATACACTGAAGCTTTCTTT.

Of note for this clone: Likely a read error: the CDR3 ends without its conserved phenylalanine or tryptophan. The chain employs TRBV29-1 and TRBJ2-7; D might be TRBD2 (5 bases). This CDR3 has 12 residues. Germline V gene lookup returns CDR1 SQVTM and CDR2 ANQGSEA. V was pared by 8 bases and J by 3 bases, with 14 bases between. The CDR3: CSIGMDLYEQYL. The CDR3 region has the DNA TGCAGCATCGGGATGGACCTCTACGAGCAGTACCTC.

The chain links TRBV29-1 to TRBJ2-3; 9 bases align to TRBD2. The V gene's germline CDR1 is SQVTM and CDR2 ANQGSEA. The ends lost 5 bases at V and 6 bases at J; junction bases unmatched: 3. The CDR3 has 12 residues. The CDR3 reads CSVSGRRDTQYF. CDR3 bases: TGCAGCGTTAGCGGGAGGAGGGATACGCAGTATTTT.

The CDR3 loop reads CASSPRQGSTEAFF. As DNA, the CDR3 is TGTGCCAGCAGTCCCCGACAGGGGTCCACTGAAGCTTTCTTT. J is TRBJ1-1 and V is TRBV6-1, with 8 bases matching TRBD1. The CDR3 covers 14 residues. Per germline, CDR1 MNHNS and CDR2 SASEGT. V dropped 5 bases and J dropped 4; count of bases not matched to a gene: 6.

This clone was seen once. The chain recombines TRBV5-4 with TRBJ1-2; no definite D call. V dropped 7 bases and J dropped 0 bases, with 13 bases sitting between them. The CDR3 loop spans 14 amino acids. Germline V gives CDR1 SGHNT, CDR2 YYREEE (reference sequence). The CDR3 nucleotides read TGTGCCAGCGGGCAGACCCAAACTAACTATGGCTACACCTTC. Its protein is CASGQTQTNYGYTF.

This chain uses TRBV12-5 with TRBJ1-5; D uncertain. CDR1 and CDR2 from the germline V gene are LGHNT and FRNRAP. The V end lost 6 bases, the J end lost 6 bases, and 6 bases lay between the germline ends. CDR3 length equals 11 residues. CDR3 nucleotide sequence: TGTGCTAGTGGGGCAATTCAGCCCCAGCATTTT. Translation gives CASGAIQPQHF.

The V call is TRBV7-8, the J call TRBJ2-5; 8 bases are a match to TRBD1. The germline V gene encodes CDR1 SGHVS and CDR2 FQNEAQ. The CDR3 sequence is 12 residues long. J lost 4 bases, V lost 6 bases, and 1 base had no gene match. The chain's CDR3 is CASSDRGETQYF. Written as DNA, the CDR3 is TGTGCCAGCAGTGACAGGGGAGAGACCCAGTACTTC. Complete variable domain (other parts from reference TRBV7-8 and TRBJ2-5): GAGVSQSPRYKVAKRGQDVALRCDPISGHVSLFWYQQALGQGPEFLTYFQNEAQLDKSGLPSDRFFAERPEGSVSTLKIQRTQQEDSAVYLCASSDRGETQYFGPGTRLLVL.

Written as DNA, the CDR3 is TGTGCCAGTAGCCCTACAGGGGCCGGGGAGCTGTTTTTT. It yields the protein CASSPTGAGELFF. V is TRBV19 and J is TRBJ2-2; 7 bases match TRBD1. CDR1 and CDR2 from the germline V gene are LNHDA and SQIVND (reference sequence). Unmatched junction bases numbered 4, after V lost 6 bases and J lost 6 bases. This CDR3 is 13 amino acids long. The full variable domain, its missing parts supplied by reference TRBV19 and TRBJ2-2, is DGGITQSPKYLFRKEGQNVTLSCEQNLNHDAMYWYRQDPGQGLRLIYYSQIVNDFQKGDIAEGYSVSREKKESFPLTVTSAQKNPTAFYLCASSPTGAGELFFGEGSRLTVL.

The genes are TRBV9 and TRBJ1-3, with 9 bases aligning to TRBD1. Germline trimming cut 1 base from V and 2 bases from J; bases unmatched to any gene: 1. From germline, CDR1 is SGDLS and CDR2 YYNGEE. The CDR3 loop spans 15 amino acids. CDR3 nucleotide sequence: TGTGCCAGCAGCGTAACAGGGGGCCCTGGAAACACCATATATTTT. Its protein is CASSVTGGPGNTIYF.

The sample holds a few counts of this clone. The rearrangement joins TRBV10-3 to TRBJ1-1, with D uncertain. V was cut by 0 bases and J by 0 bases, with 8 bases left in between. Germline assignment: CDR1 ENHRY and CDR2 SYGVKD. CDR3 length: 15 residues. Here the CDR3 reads CAISESNSLNTEAFF. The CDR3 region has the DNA TGTGCCATCAGTGAGTCAAACAGCTTGAACACTGAAGCTTTCTTT.

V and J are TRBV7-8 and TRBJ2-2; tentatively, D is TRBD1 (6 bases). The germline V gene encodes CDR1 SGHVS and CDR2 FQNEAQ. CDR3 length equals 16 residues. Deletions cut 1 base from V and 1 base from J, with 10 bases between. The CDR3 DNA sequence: TGTGCCAGCAGCTTAGGGAGCAGGGGGAACACCGGGGAGCTGTTTTTT. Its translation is CASSLGSRGNTGELFF.

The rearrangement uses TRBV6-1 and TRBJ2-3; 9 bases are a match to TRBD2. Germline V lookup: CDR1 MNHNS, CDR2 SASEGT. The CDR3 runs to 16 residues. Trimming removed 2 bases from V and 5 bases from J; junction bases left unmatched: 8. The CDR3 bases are TGTGCCAGCAGTGAAAGGGCGGGAGGGCCAGTAGATACGCAGTATTTT. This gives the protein CASSERAGGPVDTQYF.

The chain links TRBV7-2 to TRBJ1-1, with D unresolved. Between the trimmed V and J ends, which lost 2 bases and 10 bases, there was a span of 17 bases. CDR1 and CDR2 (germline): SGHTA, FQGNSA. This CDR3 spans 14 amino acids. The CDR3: CASSLLFVSVAAFF. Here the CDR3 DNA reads TGTGCCAGCAGCTTACTATTTGTATCGGTCGCAGCTTTCTTT.

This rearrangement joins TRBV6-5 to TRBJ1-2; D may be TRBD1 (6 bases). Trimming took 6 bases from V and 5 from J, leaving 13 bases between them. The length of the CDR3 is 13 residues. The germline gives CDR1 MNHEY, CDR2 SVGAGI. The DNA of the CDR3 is TGTGCCAGCAGCCGGACAGTTCAATATGGCTACACCTTC. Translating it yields CASSRTVQYGYTF.

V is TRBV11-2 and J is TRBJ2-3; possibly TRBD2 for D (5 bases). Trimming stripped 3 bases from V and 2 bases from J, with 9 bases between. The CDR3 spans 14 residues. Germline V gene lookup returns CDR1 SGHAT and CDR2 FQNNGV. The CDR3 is CASSFRDTTDTQYF. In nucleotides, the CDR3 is TGTGCCAGCAGCTTCCGGGATACCACAGATACGCAGTATTTT.

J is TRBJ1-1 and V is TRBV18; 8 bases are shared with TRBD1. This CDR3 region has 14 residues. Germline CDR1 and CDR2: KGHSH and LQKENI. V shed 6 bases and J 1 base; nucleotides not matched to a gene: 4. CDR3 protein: CASSGQGQNTEAFF. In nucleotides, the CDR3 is TGTGCCAGCTCCGGACAGGGACAGAACACTGAAGCTTTCTTT.

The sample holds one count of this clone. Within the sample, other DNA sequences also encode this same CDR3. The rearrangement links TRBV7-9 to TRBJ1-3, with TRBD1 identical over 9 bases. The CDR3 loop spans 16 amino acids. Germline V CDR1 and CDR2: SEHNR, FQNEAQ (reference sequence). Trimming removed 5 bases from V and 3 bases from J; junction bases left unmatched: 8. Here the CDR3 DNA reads TGTGCCAGCAGCCAAGGGACAGGGCTAGGTGGAAACACCATATATTTT. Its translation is CASSQGTGLGGNTIYF.

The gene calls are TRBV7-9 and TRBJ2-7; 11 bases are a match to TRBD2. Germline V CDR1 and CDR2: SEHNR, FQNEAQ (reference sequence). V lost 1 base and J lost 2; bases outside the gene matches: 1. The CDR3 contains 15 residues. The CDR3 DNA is TGTGCCAGCAGCTTAGAGGGACTAGCGGCCTACGAGCAGTACTTC. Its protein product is CASSLEGLAAYEQYF. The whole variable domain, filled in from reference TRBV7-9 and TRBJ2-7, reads DTGVSQNPRHKITKRGQNVTFRCDPISEHNRLYWYRQTLGQGPEFLTYFQNEAQLEKSRLLSDRFSAERPKGSFSTLEIQRTEQGDSAMYLCASSLEGLAAYEQYFGPGTRLTVT.

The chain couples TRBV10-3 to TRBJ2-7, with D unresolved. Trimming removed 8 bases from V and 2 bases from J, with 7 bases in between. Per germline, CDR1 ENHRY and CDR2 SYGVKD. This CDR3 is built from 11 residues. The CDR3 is CAIAQAYEQYF. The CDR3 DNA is TGTGCCATCGCCCAGGCCTACGAGCAGTACTTC.

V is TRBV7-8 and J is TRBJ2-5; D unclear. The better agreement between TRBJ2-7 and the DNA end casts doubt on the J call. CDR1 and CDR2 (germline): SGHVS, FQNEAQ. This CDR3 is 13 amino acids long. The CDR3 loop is CASSFDWGYEQYF. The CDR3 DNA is TGTGCCAGCAGCTTCGACTGGGGCTACGAGCAGTACTTC.

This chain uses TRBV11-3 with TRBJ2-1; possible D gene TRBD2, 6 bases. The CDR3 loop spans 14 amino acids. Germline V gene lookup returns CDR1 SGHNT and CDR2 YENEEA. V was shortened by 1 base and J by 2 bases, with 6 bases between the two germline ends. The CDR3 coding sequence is TGTGCCAGCAGCTTAGCGGGAGCCTACAATGAGCAGTTCTTC. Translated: CASSLAGAYNEQFF.

The CDR3 coding sequence is TGTGCCAGTAGTTTCAGCTATGGCTACACCTTC. The encoded protein is CASSFSYGYTF. The chain joins TRBV19 to TRBJ1-2; D unclear. From germline, CDR1 is LNHDA and CDR2 SQIVND (reference sequence). The CDR3 covers 11 residues. V was shortened by 5 bases and J by 4 bases, with 5 bases between the two germline ends.